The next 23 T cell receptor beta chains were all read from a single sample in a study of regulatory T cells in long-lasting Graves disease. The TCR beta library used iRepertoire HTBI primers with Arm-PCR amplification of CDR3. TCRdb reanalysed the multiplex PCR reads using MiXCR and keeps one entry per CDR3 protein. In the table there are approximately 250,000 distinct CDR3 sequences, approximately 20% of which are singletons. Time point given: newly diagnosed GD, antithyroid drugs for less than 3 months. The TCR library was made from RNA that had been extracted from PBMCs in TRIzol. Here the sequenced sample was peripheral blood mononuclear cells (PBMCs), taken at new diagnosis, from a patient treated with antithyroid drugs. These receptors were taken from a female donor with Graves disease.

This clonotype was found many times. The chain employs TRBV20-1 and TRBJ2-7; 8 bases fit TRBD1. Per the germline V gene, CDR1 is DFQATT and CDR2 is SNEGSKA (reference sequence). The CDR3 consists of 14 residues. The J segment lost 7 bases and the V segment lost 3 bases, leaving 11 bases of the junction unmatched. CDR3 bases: TGCAGTGCTAGGCTCGGGCAGGGGGCGAGGGAGCAGTACTTC. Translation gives CSARLGQGAREQYF.

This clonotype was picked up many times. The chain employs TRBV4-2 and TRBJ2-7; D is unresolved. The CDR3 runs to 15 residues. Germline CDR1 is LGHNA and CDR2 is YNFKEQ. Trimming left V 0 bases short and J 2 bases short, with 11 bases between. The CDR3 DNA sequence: TGTGCCAGCAGCCAAGATCTTGTCAATGCCTACGAGCAGTACTTC. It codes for CASSQDLVNAYEQYF.

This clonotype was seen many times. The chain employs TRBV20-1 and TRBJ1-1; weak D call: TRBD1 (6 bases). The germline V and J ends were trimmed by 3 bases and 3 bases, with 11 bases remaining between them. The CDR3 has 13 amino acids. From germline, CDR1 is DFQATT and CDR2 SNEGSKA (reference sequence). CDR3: CSASGTSDTEAFF. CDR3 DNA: TGCAGTGCTAGTGGGACATCGGACACTGAAGCTTTCTTT.

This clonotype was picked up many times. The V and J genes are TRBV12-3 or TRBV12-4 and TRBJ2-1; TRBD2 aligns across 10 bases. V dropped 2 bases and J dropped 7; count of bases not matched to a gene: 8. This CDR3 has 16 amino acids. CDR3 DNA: TGTGCCAGCAGTTTAACGCCTAGCGGGAGTGGAAATGAGCAGTTCTTC. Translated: CASSLTPSGSGNEQFF.

This chain's CDR3 is CAISPGGHQLGEEKLFF. CDR3 DNA sequence: TGTGCCATCAGTCCCGGGGGCCACCAACTTGGAGAGGAAAAACTGTTTTTT. The genes are TRBV10-3 and TRBJ1-4; tentative D call: TRBD1 (6 bases). V lost 5 bases to trimming and J lost 8 bases, with 24 bases between them. Germline CDR1 and CDR2: ENHRY and SYGVKD. The CDR3 loop spans 17 amino acids.

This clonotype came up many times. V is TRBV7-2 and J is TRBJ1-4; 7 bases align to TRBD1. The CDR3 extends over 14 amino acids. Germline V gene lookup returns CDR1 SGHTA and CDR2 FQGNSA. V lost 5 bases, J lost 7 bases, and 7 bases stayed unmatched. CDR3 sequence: CASSRWSGGEKLFF. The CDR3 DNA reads TGTGCCAGCAGCCGATGGTCAGGGGGTGAAAAACTGTTTTTT.

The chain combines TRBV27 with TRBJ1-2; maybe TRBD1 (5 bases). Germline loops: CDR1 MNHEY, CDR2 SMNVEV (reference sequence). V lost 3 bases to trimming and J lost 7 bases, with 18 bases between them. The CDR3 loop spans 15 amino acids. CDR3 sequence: CASSFGVGAFRGYTF. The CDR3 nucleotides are TGTGCCAGCAGTTTCGGGGTAGGGGCGTTCCGTGGCTACACCTTC.

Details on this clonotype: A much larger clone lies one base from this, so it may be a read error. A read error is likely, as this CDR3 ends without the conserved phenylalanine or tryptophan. The CDR3 DNA sequence: TGTGCTAGTGGTTTGATCCGCACAGATACGCAGTATTCT. As protein: CASGLIRTDTQYS. The rearrangement joins TRBV12-5 to TRBJ2-3, with D uncertain. Germline loops: CDR1 LGHNT, CDR2 FRNRAP. V lost 2 bases and J lost 1, with 4 bases in between. This CDR3 region has 13 residues.

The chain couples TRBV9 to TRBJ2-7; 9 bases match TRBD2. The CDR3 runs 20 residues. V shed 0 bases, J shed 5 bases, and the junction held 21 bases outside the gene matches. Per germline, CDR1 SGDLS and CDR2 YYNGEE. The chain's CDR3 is CASSVVPGGGGDPTYDEQYF. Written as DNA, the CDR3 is TGTGCCAGCAGCGTAGTACCAGGCGGGGGGGGGGACCCGACGTATGACGAGCAGTACTTC.

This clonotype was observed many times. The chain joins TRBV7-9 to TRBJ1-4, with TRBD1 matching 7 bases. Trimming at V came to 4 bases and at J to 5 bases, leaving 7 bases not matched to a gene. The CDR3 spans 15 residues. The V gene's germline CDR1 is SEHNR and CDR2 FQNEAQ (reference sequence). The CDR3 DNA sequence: TGTGCCAGCAGCTCCCTGGGACAGCTGAATGAAAAACTGTTTTTT. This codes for CASSSLGQLNEKLFF.

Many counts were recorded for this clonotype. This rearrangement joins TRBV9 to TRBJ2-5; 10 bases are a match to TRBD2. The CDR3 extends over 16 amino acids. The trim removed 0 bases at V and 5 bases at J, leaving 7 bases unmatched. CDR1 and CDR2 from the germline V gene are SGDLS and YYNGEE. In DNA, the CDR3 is TGTGCCAGCAGCGTAGATCAAGCGGGAGGGCGGGAGACCCAGTACTTC. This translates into CASSVDQAGGRETQYF. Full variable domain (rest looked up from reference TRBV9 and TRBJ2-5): DSGVTQTPKHLITATGQRVTLRCSPRSGDLSVYWYQQSLDQGLQFLIQYYNGEERAKGNILERFSAQQFPDLHSELNLSSLELGDSALYFCASSVDQAGGRETQYFGPGTRLLVL.

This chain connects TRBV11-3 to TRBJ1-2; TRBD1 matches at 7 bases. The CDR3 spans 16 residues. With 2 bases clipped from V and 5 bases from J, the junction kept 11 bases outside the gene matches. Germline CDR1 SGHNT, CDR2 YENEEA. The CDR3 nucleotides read TGTGCCAGCAGCTTACTGACCCGGGGGACAGAATATGGCTACACCTTC. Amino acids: CASSLLTRGTEYGYTF. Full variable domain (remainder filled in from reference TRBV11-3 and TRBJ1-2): EAGVVQSPRYKIIEKKQPVAFWCNPISGHNTLYWYLQNLGQGPELLIRYENEEAVDDSQLPKDRFSAERLKGVDSTLKIQPAELGDSAVYLCASSLLTRGTEYGYTFGSGTRLTVV.

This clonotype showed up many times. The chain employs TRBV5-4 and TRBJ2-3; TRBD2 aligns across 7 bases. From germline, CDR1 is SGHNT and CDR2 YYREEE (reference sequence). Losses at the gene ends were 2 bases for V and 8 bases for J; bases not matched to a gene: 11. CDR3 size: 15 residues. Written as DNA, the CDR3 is TGTGCCAGCAGCTTCGAGGGAGGGTACGAGGGTACGCAGTATTTT. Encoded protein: CASSFEGGYEGTQYF.

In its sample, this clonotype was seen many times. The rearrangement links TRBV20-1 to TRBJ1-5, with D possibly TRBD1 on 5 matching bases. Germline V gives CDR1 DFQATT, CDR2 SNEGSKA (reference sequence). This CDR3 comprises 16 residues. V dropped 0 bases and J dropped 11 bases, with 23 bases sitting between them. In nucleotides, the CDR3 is TGCAGTGCTAGAGATCCCAAGACGGGGCTTATCTCGGCCCAGCATTTT. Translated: CSARDPKTGLISAQHF.

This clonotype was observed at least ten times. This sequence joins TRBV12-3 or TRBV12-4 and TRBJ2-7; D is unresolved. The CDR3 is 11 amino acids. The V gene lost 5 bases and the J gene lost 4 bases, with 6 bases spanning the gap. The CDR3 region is CASSNAYEQYF. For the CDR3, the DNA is TGTGCCAGCAGTAACGCTTACGAGCAGTACTTC.

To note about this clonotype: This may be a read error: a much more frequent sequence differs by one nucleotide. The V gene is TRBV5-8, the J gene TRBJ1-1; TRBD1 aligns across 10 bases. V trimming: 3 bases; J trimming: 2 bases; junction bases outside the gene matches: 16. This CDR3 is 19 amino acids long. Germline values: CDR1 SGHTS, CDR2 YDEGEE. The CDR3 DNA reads TGTGCCAGCAGCTCCTCAAACCGGGACAGGGGTGTGGGAAACACTGAAGCTTTCTTT. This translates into CASSSSNRDRGVGNTEAFF.

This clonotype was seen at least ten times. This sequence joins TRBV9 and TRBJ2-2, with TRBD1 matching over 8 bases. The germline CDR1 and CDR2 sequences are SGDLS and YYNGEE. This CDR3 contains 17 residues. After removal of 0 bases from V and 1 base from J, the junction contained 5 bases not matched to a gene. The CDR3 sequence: CASSVAGTGGNTGELFF. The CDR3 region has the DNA TGTGCCAGCAGCGTAGCCGGAACAGGGGGGAACACCGGGGAGCTGTTTTTT.

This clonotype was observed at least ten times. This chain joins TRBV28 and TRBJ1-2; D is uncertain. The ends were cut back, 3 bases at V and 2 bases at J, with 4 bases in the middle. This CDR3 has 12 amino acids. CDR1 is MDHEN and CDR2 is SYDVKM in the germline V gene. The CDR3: CASSFQNYGYTF. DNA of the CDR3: TGTGCCAGCAGTTTTCAGAACTATGGCTACACCTTC.

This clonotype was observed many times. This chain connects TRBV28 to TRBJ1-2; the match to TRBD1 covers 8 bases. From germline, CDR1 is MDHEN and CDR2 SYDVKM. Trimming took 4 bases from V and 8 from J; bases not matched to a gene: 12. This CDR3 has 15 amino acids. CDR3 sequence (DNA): TGTGCCAGCAGTTATACGGACAGGGCGGGCCTCGGCTACACCTTC. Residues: CASSYTDRAGLGYTF.

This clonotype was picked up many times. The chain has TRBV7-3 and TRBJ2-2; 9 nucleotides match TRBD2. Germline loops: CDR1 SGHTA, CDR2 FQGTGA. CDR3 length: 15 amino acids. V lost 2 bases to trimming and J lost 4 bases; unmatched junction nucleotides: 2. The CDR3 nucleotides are TGTGCCAGCAGCTTAGCGGGAGGGCCCACCGGGGAGCTGTTTTTT. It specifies CASSLAGGPTGELFF.

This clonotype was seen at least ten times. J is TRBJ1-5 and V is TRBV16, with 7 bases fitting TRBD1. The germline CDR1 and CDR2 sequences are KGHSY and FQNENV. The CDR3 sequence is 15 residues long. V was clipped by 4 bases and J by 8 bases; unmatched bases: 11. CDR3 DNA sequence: TGTGCCAGCAGCCGCGAGACAGGGACTTTCGAGCCCCAGCATTTT. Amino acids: CASSRETGTFEPQHF. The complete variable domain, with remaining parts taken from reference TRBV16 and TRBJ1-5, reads GEEVAQTPKHLVRGEGQKAKLYCAPIKGHSYVFWYQQVLKNEFKFLISFQNENVFDETGMPKERFSAKCLPNSPCSLEIQATKLEDSAVYFCASSRETGTFEPQHFGDGTRLSIL.

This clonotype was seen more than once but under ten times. The CDR3 coding sequence is TGTGCCAGCAGCCGACCACCGGGAGGGCGGGTCGGGGAGCTGTTTTTT. Its protein is CASSRPPGGRVGELFF. The V call is TRBV7-2, the J call TRBJ2-2, with 8 bases matching TRBD2. The CDR3 runs 16 residues. The germline gives CDR1 SGHTA, CDR2 FQGNSA. Trimming at V came to 5 bases and at J to 7 bases, leaving 12 bases not matched to a gene.

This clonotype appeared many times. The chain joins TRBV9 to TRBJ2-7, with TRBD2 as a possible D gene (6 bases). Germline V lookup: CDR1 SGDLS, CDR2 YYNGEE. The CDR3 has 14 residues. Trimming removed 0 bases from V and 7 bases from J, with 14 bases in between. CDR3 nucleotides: TGTGCCAGCAGCGTAGCCGGGAGAGGAGGGGAGCAGTACTTC. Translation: CASSVAGRGGEQYF.